A single sample is the source of the 12 T cell receptor beta chains below, sequenced in a study of CD8+ T cells in alopecia areata. RNA was extracted and reverse transcribed into cDNA as the sequencing template. Assay used: immunoSEQ multiplex PCR; TCRdb lists only in-frame clones, some missing. The data contain approximately 130,000 clones, over 55% of them singletons. Treatment given: oral pan-JAK inhibitor, 5-10 mg twice daily. Sequences were derived from CD4+ T cells sorted from blood, sampled at week 4, from a patient treated with tofacitinib. The receptors here all came from a human donor with alopecia areata.

The V gene is TRBV30, the J gene TRBJ2-7; D is ambiguous. The CDR3 has 14 amino acids. CDR1 GTSNPN and CDR2 SVGIG come from the germline V gene (reference sequence). Trimming shortened V by 0 bases and J by 2 bases, and 11 bases separated the two germline ends. This chain's CDR3 is CAWSVTARPYEQYF. The DNA of the CDR3 is TGTGCCTGGAGTGTAACGGCGCGGCCCTACGAGCAGTACTTC.

V gene TRBV7-2 combines with J gene TRBJ1-3; TRBD1 matches at 7 bases. V shed 4 bases and J 1 base; nucleotides not matched to a gene: 1. Germline-derived CDR1 and CDR2 are SGHTA and FQGNSA. CDR3 size: 14 residues. The CDR3 here is CASSWDRSGNTIYF. The CDR3 DNA reads as TGTGCCAGCAGCTGGGACAGATCTGGAAACACCATATATTTT.

V is TRBV7-3 and J is TRBJ2-1; D tentatively fits TRBD1 or TRBD2 (7 bases each). This CDR3 has 14 residues. Germline V gene sequence: CDR1 SGHTA, CDR2 FQGTGA. Trimming took 5 bases from V and 12 from J, leaving 20 bases between them. The CDR3 sequence is CASSTYITGEGQFF. DNA of the CDR3: TGTGCCAGCAGCACGTATATAACAGGGGAGGGGCAGTTCTTC. Together with reference TRBV7-3 and TRBJ2-1, the CDR3 gives the full variable domain: GAGVSQTPSNKVTEKGKYVELRCDPISGHTALYWYRQSLGQGPEFLIYFQGTGAADDSGLPNDRFFAVRPEGSVSTLKIQRTERGDSAVYLCASSTYITGEGQFFGPGTRLTVL.

The chain uses TRBV29-1 and TRBJ2-1, with 7 bases identical to TRBD1. There are 13 residues in the CDR3. V lost 6 bases, J lost 5 bases, and 7 bases stayed unmatched. CDR1 is SQVTM, CDR2 ANQGSEA, per germline. The CDR3 is CSVRTGGDNEQFF. The CDR3 region has the DNA TGCAGCGTAAGGACAGGAGGAGACAATGAGCAGTTCTTC.

The J gene is TRBJ2-5, the V gene TRBV5-1; 13 bases are a match to TRBD2. CDR3 length: 16 amino acids. With 0 bases clipped from V and 1 base from J, the junction kept 0 bases outside the gene matches. Germline values: CDR1 SGHRS, CDR2 YFSETQ. The CDR3 is CASSLGLAGGQETQYF. The CDR3 DNA reads TGCGCCAGCAGCTTGGGACTAGCGGGGGGCCAAGAGACCCAGTACTTC.

In its sample, this clone was seen once. The rearrangement joins TRBV30 to TRBJ2-1, with 13 bases that match TRBD2. The germline V gene has CDR1 GTSNPN and CDR2 SVGIG (reference sequence). This CDR3 comprises 15 residues. Trimming at V came to 3 bases and at J to 7 bases, leaving 6 bases not matched to a gene. The CDR3, as DNA: TGTGCCTGGAGCGGACTAGCGGGAGTAACAAATGAGCAGTTCTTC. Amino acids: CAWSGLAGVTNEQFF.

The chain recombines TRBV10-3 with TRBJ2-1; 12 positions agree with TRBD2. The CDR3 covers 14 residues. Germline trimming cut 6 bases from V and 7 bases from J; bases unmatched to any gene: 4. Germline CDR1 is ENHRY and CDR2 is SYGVKD. CDR3 sequence: CAIRTSGSSNEQFF. Here the CDR3 DNA reads TGTGCCATCAGGACTAGCGGGAGTTCAAATGAGCAGTTCTTC.

The chain is built from TRBV19 and TRBJ1-5; no reliable D call. The CDR3 extends over 14 amino acids. Trimming shortened V by 6 bases and J by 2 bases, and 11 bases separated the two germline ends. Germline V gene lookup returns CDR1 LNHDA and CDR2 SQIVND (reference sequence). The CDR3 here is CASSDVPGNQPQHF. The CDR3 DNA reads TGTGCCAGTAGCGACGTTCCGGGCAATCAGCCCCAGCATTTT.

This clone appeared a few times. In DNA, the CDR3 is TGTGCCAGCAGCTTAGTTAGGGGGCTTCTCTACAATGAGCAGTTCTTC. It codes for CASSLVRGLLYNEQFF. The chain joins TRBV7-9 to TRBJ2-1, with TRBD1 matching over 7 bases. Germline assignment: CDR1 SEHNR and CDR2 FQNEAQ (reference sequence). The CDR3 runs to 16 residues. J gave up 3 bases and V 1 base, and 6 bases lay outside the gene matches.

This chain uses TRBV7-2 with TRBJ1-1; D gene uncertain. Trimming shortened V by 5 bases and J by 3 bases, and 10 bases separated the two germline ends. The V gene's germline CDR1 is SGHTA and CDR2 FQGNSA. The CDR3 has 13 amino acids. This CDR3 reads CASSMEVHTEAFF. The DNA for the CDR3 is TGTGCCAGCAGCATGGAAGTGCACACTGAAGCTTTCTTT.

This chain links TRBV30 with TRBJ1-2; maybe TRBD1 (5 bases). This CDR3 is 12 amino acids long. Trimming left V 2 bases short and J 4 bases short, with 8 bases between. In germline, CDR1 is GTSNPN, CDR2 SVGIG (reference sequence). In nucleotides, the CDR3 is TGTGCCTGGAGTACAGGCTCCTATGGCTACACCTTC. This encodes CAWSTGSYGYTF.

The rearrangement joins TRBV5-1 to TRBJ1-5; D call uncertain. The length of the CDR3 is 15 residues. Germline V gene data show CDR1 as SGHRS and CDR2 as YFSETQ. V lost 4 bases, J lost 3 bases, and 14 bases lay in between. CDR3 nucleotides: TGCGCCAGCAGCCTGGACGGTGGGGACAATCAGCCCCAGCATTTT. This codes for CASSLDGGDNQPQHF.